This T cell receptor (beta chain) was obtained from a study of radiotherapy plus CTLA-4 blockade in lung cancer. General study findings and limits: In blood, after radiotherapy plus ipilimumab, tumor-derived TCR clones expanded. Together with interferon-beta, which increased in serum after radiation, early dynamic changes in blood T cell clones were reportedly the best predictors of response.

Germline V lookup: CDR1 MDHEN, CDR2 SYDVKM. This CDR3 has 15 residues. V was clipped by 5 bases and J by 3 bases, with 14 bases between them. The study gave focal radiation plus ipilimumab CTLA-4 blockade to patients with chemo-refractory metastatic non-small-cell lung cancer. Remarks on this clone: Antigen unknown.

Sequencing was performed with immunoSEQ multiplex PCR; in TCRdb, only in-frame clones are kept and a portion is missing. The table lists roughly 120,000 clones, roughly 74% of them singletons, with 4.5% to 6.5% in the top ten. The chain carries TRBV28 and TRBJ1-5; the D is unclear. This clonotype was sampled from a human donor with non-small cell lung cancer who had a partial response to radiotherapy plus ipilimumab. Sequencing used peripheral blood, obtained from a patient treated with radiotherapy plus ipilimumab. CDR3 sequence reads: CASSQRVVDNQPQHF. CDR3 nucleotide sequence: TGTGCCAGCAGTCAGAGGGTCGTTGACAATCAGCCCCAGCATTTT.